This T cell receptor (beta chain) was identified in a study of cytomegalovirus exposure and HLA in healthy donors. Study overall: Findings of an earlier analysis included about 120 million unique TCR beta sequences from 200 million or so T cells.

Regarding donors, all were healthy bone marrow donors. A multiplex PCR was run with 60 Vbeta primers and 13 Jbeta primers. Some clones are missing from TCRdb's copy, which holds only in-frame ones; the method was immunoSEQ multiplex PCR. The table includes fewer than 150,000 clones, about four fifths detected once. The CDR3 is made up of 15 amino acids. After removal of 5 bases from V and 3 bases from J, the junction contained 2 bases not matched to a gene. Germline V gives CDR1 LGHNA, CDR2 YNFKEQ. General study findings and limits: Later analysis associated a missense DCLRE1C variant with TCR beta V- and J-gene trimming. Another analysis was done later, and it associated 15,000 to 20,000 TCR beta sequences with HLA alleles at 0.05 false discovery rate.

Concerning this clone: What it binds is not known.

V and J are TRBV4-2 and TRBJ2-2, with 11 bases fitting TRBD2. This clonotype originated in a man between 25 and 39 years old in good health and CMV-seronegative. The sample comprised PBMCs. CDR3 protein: CASSTSGGYTGELFF. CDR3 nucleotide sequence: TGTGCCAGCAGCACTAGCGGGGGATACACCGGGGAGCTGTTTTTT.